This T cell receptor beta chain originates from a study of patients and donors after allogeneic stem cell transplantation. The CDR3 is made up of 14 amino acids. V was pared by 5 bases and J by 2 bases, with 4 bases of the junction left unmatched. From germline, CDR1 is MNHNS and CDR2 SASEGT. Via MiXCR, TCRdb re-called the RT-PCR reads, giving one row per CDR3 protein. This table holds some 880,000 distinct CDR3 sequences, approximately 19% found once. Sequences were obtained from blood, either unsorted or a sorted T cell fraction (not recorded which). This sequence was found in a human donor who was either an allogeneic HSCT recipient or a stem cell or donor lymphocyte infusion donor (not recorded which). It is not recorded whose cells these are; they may come from a transplant donor. The chain is built from TRBV6-1 and TRBJ2-5, with TRBD1 matching 8 bases. CDR3 DNA sequence: TGTGCCAGCAGTCAGGGACAGGAGCAAGAGACCCAGTACTTC. This encodes CASSQGQEQETQYF.